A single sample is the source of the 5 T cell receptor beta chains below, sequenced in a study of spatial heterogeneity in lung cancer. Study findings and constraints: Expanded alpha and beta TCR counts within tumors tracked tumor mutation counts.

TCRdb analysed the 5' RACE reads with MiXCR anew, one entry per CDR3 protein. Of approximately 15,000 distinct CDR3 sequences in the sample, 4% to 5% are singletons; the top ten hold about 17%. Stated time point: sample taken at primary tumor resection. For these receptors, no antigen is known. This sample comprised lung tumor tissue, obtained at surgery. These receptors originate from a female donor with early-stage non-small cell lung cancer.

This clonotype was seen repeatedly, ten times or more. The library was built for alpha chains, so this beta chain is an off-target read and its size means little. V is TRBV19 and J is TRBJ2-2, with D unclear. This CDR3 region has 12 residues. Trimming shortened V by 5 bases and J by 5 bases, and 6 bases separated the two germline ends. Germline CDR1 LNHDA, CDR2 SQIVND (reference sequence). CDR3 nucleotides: TGTGCCAGTAGTTGGGATACCGGGGAGCTGTTTTTT. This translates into CASSWDTGELFF.

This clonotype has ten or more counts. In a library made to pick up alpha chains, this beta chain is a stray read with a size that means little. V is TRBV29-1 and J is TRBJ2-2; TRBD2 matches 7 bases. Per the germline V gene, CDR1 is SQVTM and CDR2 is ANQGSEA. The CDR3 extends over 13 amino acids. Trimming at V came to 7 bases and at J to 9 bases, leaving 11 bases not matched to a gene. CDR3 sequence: CSAGGTNIWELFF. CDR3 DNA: TGCAGCGCCGGGGGGACTAACATTTGGGAGCTGTTTTTT.

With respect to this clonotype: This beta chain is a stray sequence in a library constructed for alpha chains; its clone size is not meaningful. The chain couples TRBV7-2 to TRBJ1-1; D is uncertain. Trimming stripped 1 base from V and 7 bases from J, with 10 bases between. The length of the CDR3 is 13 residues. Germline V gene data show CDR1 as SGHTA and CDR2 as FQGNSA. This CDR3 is CASSLGVQREAFF. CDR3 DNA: TGTGCCAGCAGCTTAGGTGTACAGCGTGAAGCTTTCTTT.

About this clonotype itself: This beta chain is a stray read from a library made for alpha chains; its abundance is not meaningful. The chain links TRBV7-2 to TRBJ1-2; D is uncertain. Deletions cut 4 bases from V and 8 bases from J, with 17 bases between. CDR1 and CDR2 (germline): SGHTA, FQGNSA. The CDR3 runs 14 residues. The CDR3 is CASSSYSWEGGYTF. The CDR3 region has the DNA TGTGCCAGCAGCTCTTATTCCTGGGAGGGCGGCTACACCTTC.

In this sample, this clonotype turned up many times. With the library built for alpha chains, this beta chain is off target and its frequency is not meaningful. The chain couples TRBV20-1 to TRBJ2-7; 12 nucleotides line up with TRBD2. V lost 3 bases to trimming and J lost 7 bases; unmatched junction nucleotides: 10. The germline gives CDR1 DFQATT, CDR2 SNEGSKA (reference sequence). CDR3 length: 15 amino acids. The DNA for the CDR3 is TGCAGTGCTAGGCTTACTAGCGGGGGGAGGCGTGAGCAGTACTTC. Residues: CSARLTSGGRREQYF.